Shown below are 26 T cell receptor beta chains from a single sample sequenced in a study of CD8 T cells in ankylosing spondylitis. TCRdb ran MiXCR on the 5' RACE reads and lists one entry per CDR3 protein. The repertoire consists of 200,000 to 250,000 distinct CDR3 sequences, with more than 25% occurring once and the leading ten covering about 4%. What was sequenced was blood, either unsorted or a sorted T cell fraction (not recorded which). The source is a male donor with ankylosing spondylitis or in good health (not recorded which).

The chain joins TRBV20-1 to TRBJ1-5; D uncertain. Germline CDR1 DFQATT, CDR2 SNEGSKA (reference sequence). Trimming pared 2 bases from V and 5 bases from J, leaving 10 bases between. There are 13 residues in the CDR3. CDR3 sequence: CSARTWEYQPQHF. Written as DNA, the CDR3 is TGCAGTGCTAGAACATGGGAGTATCAGCCCCAGCATTTT.

In this sample, this clonotype turned up a few times. The chain links TRBV29-1 to TRBJ1-4; the D is unclear. CDR3 length: 12 residues. The germline V and J ends were trimmed by 5 bases and 8 bases, with 12 bases remaining between them. Germline V CDR1 and CDR2: SQVTM, ANQGSEA. This CDR3 reads CSVRSGHEKLFF. The CDR3 DNA is TGCAGCGTTCGGAGCGGGCACGAAAAACTGTTTTTT. The full variable domain, in which reference TRBV29-1 and TRBJ1-4 provide the parts outside the CDR3, is SAVISQKPSRDICQRGTSLTIQCQVDSQVTMMFWYRQQPGQSLTLIATANQGSEATYESGFVIDKFPISRPNLTFSTLTVSNMSPEDSSIYLCSVRSGHEKLFFGSGTQLSVL.

This sequence joins TRBV6-5 and TRBJ1-1, with D perhaps matching TRBD1 (5 bases). The germline V gene has CDR1 MNHEY and CDR2 SVGAGI. CDR3 length: 15 residues. Trimming took off 2 bases at V and 0 bases at J, with 10 bases between the two ends. The CDR3 loop is CASSYGGKMNTEAFF. CDR3 in DNA: TGTGCCAGCAGTTACGGGGGGAAAATGAACACTGAAGCTTTCTTT.

The chain combines TRBV5-5 with TRBJ2-5, with D possibly matching TRBD1 (5 bases). Germline CDR1 is SGHKS and CDR2 is YYEKEE (reference sequence). The CDR3 is 14 residues long. V lost 4 bases and J lost 4, with 14 bases in between. CDR3 nucleotides: TGTGCCAGCAGCACCCGAACAGGAACAGAGACCCAGTACTTC. Amino acids: CASSTRTGTETQYF.

This clonotype was recorded a few times. The chain couples TRBV6-1 to TRBJ1-2; weak D call: TRBD1 (5 bases). The CDR3 covers 16 residues. The V end was cut by 7 bases, the J end by 3 bases, with 21 bases between. Germline loops: CDR1 MNHNS, CDR2 SASEGT. The CDR3 nucleotides read TGTGCCAGCAAGAAGACAGCGTCTTCTACATACTATGGCTACACCTTC. Translated, it gives CASKKTASSTYYGYTF.

There are a few counts of this clonotype. The chain uses TRBV20-1 and TRBJ2-1; D may be TRBD1 or TRBD2 (6 bases each). CDR1 is DFQATT, CDR2 SNEGSKA, per germline (reference sequence). CDR3 length: 13 residues. Trimming removed 6 bases from V and 7 bases from J, with 16 bases in between. The CDR3 loop is CSARGVSQNEQFF. The CDR3 bases are TGCAGTGCGAGGGGGGTATCCCAAAATGAGCAGTTCTTC.

The chain carries TRBV13 and TRBJ1-2; no clear D. The CDR3 has 13 residues. Germline CDR1 is PRHDT and CDR2 is FYEKMQ (reference sequence). V was cut by 5 bases and J by 3 bases, with 10 bases left in between. The DNA of the CDR3 is TGTGCCAGCAGCCCGGCTGTAGACTATGGCTACACCTTC. Encoded protein: CASSPAVDYGYTF.

A few counts support this clonotype. V and J are TRBV20-1 and TRBJ2-7; 10 bases are a match to TRBD2. The germline V gene has CDR1 DFQATT and CDR2 SNEGSKA (reference sequence). Trimming removed 6 bases from V and 4 bases from J; junction bases left unmatched: 9. The CDR3 covers 14 residues. This CDR3 reads CSARSGGASYEQYF. The CDR3 coding sequence is TGCAGTGCCCGGAGCGGGGGGGCCTCGTACGAGCAGTACTTC.

The genes are TRBV18 and TRBJ2-7, with a possible D match to TRBD2 (6 bases). CDR3 length equals 15 residues. Germline CDR1 reads KGHSH; CDR2 reads LQKENI. With 1 base removed from V and 4 bases from J, the gap between germline ends came to 14 bases. This CDR3 reads CASSPQASVEYEQYF. In DNA form, the CDR3 reads TGTGCCAGCTCACCACAGGCTAGCGTAGAATACGAGCAGTACTTC.

This clonotype was detected a few times. The CDR3 coding sequence is TGTGCCAGCAGTTCAGGGCTCAGCGGGGAGGTGGTGAATGAGCAGTTCTTC. Translated, it gives CASSSGLSGEVVNEQFF. The chain couples TRBV12-3 or TRBV12-4 to TRBJ2-1, with 7 bases fitting TRBD2. This CDR3 has 17 amino acids. Unmatched junction bases numbered 16, after V lost 4 bases and J lost 7 bases.

This chain connects TRBV20-1 to TRBJ2-3; TRBD2 matches 9 bases. The junction had 5 bases not matched to a gene; V was cut back by 1 base and J by 0 bases. CDR3 length: 16 amino acids. Germline V gives CDR1 DFQATT, CDR2 SNEGSKA (reference sequence). CDR3 residues: CSARAGGGASTDTQYF. The CDR3 DNA reads TGCAGTGCTAGAGCAGGCGGGGGGGCAAGCACAGATACGCAGTATTTT.

The gene calls are TRBV12-3 or TRBV12-4 and TRBJ1-5; tentative D call: TRBD1 (6 bases). Trimming took off 3 bases at V and 0 bases at J, with 12 bases between the two ends. This CDR3 has 16 amino acids. CDR3 nucleotide sequence: TGTGCCAGCAGTTTTGAGGGGGTCTATAGCAATCAGCCCCAGCATTTT. This gives the protein CASSFEGVYSNQPQHF.

The chain combines TRBV7-7 with TRBJ2-5; TRBD1 matches 10 bases. With 4 bases clipped from V and 2 bases from J, the junction kept 4 bases outside the gene matches. The V gene's germline CDR1 is SSHAT and CDR2 FNYEAQ (reference sequence). This CDR3 contains 15 residues. The CDR3 region is CASSSGQGIQETQYF. The CDR3 nucleotides are TGTGCCAGCAGCTCGGGACAGGGGATACAAGAGACCCAGTACTTC.

The rearrangement joins TRBV6-4 to TRBJ1-2; no firm D call. The CDR3 totals 15 residues. V lost 6 bases and J 0 bases, leaving 14 bases between the germline ends. Per germline, CDR1 MRHNA and CDR2 SNTAGT. CDR3 in amino acids: CASRSQPDSNYGYTF. Written as DNA, the CDR3 is TGTGCCAGCAGGAGTCAGCCGGACTCTAACTATGGCTACACCTTC.

This clonotype was detected a few times. J is TRBJ2-3 and V is TRBV29-1, with 7 bases that match TRBD1. This CDR3 is built from 14 residues. CDR1 SQVTM and CDR2 ANQGSEA come from the germline V gene. The trim removed 6 bases at V and 0 bases at J, leaving 6 bases unmatched. The CDR3 nucleotides are TGCAGCGTGTGGGACAGATACAGCACAGATACGCAGTATTTT. Amino acid sequence: CSVWDRYSTDTQYF.

The J gene is TRBJ2-3, the V gene TRBV12-3 or TRBV12-4, with TRBD1 matching over 7 bases. The ends lost 5 bases at V and 10 bases at J; junction bases unmatched: 9. The CDR3 extends over 13 amino acids. In nucleotides, the CDR3 is TGTGCCAGCAGTACGGACGACAGGGTTGCGCAGTATTTT. It yields the protein CASSTDDRVAQYF.

This clonotype was counted only a few times. The chain couples TRBV24-1 to TRBJ2-5, with unresolved D. The germline V and J ends were trimmed by 3 bases and 0 bases, with 4 bases remaining between them. This CDR3 has 13 amino acids. Looked up from germline, CDR1 is KGHDR and CDR2 is SFDVKD. The CDR3 is CATSDGHQETQYF. DNA for the CDR3: TGTGCCACCAGTGATGGACACCAAGAGACCCAGTACTTC.

Ten or more counts support this clonotype. The chain has TRBV29-1 and TRBJ2-1; D is possibly TRBD1 (6 bases). Trimming took off 3 bases at V and 8 bases at J, with 11 bases between the two ends. The CDR3 contains 12 residues. Germline CDR1 and CDR2: SQVTM and ANQGSEA. In DNA, the CDR3 is TGCAGCGTTGACAGGGGAGAGGATGAGCAGTTCTTC. It codes for CSVDRGEDEQFF.

The chain uses TRBV10-2 and TRBJ2-5, with D possibly being TRBD2 (5 bases). The CDR3 length is 15 residues. In germline, CDR1 is WSHSY, CDR2 SAAADI. Trimming took 6 bases from V and 4 from J, leaving 18 bases between them. Here the CDR3 reads CASSAGLPSGETQYF. CDR3 sequence (DNA): TGCGCCAGCAGCGCCGGACTCCCGTCGGGAGAGACCCAGTACTTC.

The V call is TRBV29-1, the J call TRBJ1-1, with TRBD1 as a possible D gene (5 bases). This CDR3 has 14 amino acids. V was clipped by 3 bases and J by 0 bases, with 11 bases between them. The V gene's germline CDR1 is SQVTM and CDR2 ANQGSEA. The CDR3: CSVDLGGMNTEAFF. The CDR3 DNA reads as TGCAGCGTTGACCTGGGGGGAATGAACACTGAAGCTTTCTTT.

This CDR3 reads CASSFLGFGTEAFF. CDR3 nucleotides: TGTGCCAGCAGTTTTCTAGGGTTTGGGACTGAAGCTTTCTTT. The chain joins TRBV27 to TRBJ1-1; D remains ambiguous. The CDR3 has 14 residues. Per germline, CDR1 MNHEY and CDR2 SMNVEV (reference sequence). The V end was cut by 3 bases, the J end by 5 bases, with 13 bases between.

The CDR3 coding sequence is TGTGCCAGCAGTTTAGTCGGTACGAACACCGGGGAGCTGTTTTTT. It specifies CASSLVGTNTGELFF. The chain joins TRBV28 to TRBJ2-2; D not certain. From germline, CDR1 is MDHEN and CDR2 SYDVKM. There are 15 residues in the CDR3. Trimming took 2 bases from V and 0 from J, leaving 7 bases between them. Complete variable domain (other parts from reference TRBV28 and TRBJ2-2): DVKVTQSSRYLVKRTGEKVFLECVQDMDHENMFWYRQDPGLGLRLIYFSYDVKMKEKGDIPEGYSVSREKKERFSLILESASTNQTSMYLCASSLVGTNTGELFFGEGSRLTVL.

This clonotype was counted at least ten times. The chain employs TRBV20-1 and TRBJ2-3, with D possibly being TRBD2 (6 bases). Trimming removed 6 bases at V and 0 bases at J, with 16 bases between. The CDR3 is 15 residues long. The germline V gene has CDR1 DFQATT and CDR2 SNEGSKA (reference sequence). The CDR3 DNA reads TGCAGTGCGGCCCTTGCGGGGTCTAGCACAGATACGCAGTATTTT. Its protein is CSAALAGSSTDTQYF.

This clonotype has only a few counts. The rearrangement links TRBV4-1 to TRBJ2-3, with 7 nucleotides matching TRBD2. The V and J ends lost 0 bases and 6 bases, in that order; junction bases with no gene match: 6. CDR3 length equals 15 residues. Germline V CDR1 and CDR2: MGHRA, YSYEKL. The CDR3 DNA follows: TGCGCCAGCAGCCAAGAACAGCGGGGTGGGGATACGCAGTATTTT. It is translated as CASSQEQRGGDTQYF.

This clonotype was seen more than once but under ten times. The chain is built from TRBV5-5 and TRBJ2-7; 9 bases agree with TRBD1. Germline CDR1 and CDR2: SGHKS and YYEKEE (reference sequence). This CDR3 region has 15 residues. J lost 5 bases, V lost 4 bases, and 10 bases had no gene match. In DNA form, the CDR3 reads TGTGCCAGCAGCGCTCCCGGGACAGGGTCTGACGAGCAGTACTTC. Translating it yields CASSAPGTGSDEQYF.

There are a few counts of this clonotype. The chain combines TRBV24-1 with TRBJ2-3; D unclear. This CDR3 spans 15 amino acids. V lost 5 bases to trimming and J lost 0 bases, with 11 bases between them. CDR1 and CDR2 from the germline V gene are KGHDR and SFDVKD. CDR3 nucleotide sequence: TGTGCCACCAGTGCGAGGCAGACTAGCACAGATACGCAGTATTTT. Protein sequence: CATSARQTSTDTQYF.